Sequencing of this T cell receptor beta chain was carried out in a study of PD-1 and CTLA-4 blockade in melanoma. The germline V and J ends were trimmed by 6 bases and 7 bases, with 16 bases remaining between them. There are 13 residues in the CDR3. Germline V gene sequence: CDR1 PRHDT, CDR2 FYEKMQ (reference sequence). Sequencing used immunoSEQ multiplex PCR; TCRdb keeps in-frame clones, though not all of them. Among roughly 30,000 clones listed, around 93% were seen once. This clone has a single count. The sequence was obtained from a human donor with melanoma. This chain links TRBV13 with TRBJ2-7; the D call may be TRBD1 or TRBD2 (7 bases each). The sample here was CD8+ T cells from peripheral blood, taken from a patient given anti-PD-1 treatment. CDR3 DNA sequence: TGTGCCAGCAGTCCCCACAGGGGAGGGGAGCAGTACTTC. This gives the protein CASSPHRGGEQYF.